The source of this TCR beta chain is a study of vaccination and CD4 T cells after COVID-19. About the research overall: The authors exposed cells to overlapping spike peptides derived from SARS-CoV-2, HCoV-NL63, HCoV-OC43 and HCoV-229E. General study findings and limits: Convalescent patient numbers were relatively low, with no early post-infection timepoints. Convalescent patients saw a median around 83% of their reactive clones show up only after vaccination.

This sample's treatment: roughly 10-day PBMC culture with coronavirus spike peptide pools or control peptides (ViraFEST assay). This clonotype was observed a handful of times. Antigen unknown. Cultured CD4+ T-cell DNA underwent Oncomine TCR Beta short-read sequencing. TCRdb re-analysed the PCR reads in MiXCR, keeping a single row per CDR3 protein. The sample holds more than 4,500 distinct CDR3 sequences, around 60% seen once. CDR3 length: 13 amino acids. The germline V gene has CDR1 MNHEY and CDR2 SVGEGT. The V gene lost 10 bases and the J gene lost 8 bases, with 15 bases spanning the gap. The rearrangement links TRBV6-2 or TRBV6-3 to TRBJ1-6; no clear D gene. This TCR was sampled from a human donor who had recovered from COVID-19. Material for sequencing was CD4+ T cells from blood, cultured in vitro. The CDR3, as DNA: TGTGCCATTGCCGGCCTCCCGGATTCACCCCTCCACTTT. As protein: CAIAGLPDSPLHF.